Listed below are T cell receptor beta chains from one sample, sequenced in a study of T cell responses to AZD1222 COVID-19 vaccine. TCRdb keeps only in-frame clones here, not all; method: immunoSEQ multiplex PCR. The data show about 120,000 clones, with roughly nine tenths seen just once and under 2% held by the top ten. The material was peripheral blood, obtained on day 0 of AZD1222 vaccination. These receptors were obtained from an adult in good health. Both conserved end residues are part of each CDR3. The order of the fields is D gene, V gene, J gene, CDR3 protein. The D gene is left open where the match is weak.

D: TRBD1
V: TRBV7-3
J: TRBJ1-6
CDR3: CASSLDRDDSPLHF

D: TRBD1
V: TRBV18
J: TRBJ2-7
CDR3: CASSGGQVIYEQYF

D: TRBD1
V: TRBV4-1
J: TRBJ1-4
CDR3: CASSLSGTGNEKLFF

D: -
V: TRBV19
J: TRBJ1-3
CDR3: CASSIRGSGNTIYF

D: TRBD2
V: TRBV9
J: TRBJ2-3
CDR3: CASSVAARVLAGGPGDTQYF

D: -
V: TRBV5-6
J: TRBJ1-3
CDR3: CASRSRLRGSGNTIYF

D: -
V: TRBV4-2
J: TRBJ2-1
CDR3: CASSPLGRYNEQFF

D: -
V: TRBV28
J: TRBJ2-5
CDR3: CASSFSRETQYF

D: TRBD2
V: TRBV7-3
J: TRBJ2-3
CDR3: CASRLSSGGHTDTQYF

D: -
V: TRBV18
J: TRBJ2-7
CDR3: CASSPLTEEEQYF

D: -
V: TRBV5-5
J: TRBJ1-5
CDR3: CASSLGINQPQHF

D: -
V: TRBV11-3
J: TRBJ2-7
CDR3: CASSLQGLPHEQYF

D: TRBD1
V: TRBV5-4
J: TRBJ2-7
CDR3: CASSVGQGTTYEQYF

D: TRBD2
V: TRBV7-2
J: TRBJ2-5
CDR3: CASSFYAGAGQETQYF

D: -
V: TRBV27
J: TRBJ1-4
CDR3: CASSTPTGRTNEKLFF

D: -
V: TRBV7-8
J: TRBJ1-3
CDR3: CASSFGSSGNTIYF

D: TRBD2
V: TRBV7-9
J: TRBJ2-2
CDR3: CASSLGPAGVTGELFF

D: -
V: TRBV7-6
J: TRBJ1-6
CDR3: CASSLVPGNSPLHF

D: -
V: TRBV6-5
J: TRBJ1-1
CDR3: CASRRSSLNTEAFF

D: -
V: TRBV6-5
J: TRBJ1-1
CDR3: CASSYSNGNTEAFF

D: -
V: TRBV28
J: TRBJ1-5
CDR3: CASFPVGVVQPQHF

D: -
V: TRBV30
J: TRBJ1-5
CDR3: CAWSETKNQPQHF

D: TRBD2
V: TRBV27
J: TRBJ2-1
CDR3: CASSFGLAGVNEQFF

D: TRBD2
V: TRBV19
J: TRBJ2-1
CDR3: CASSIGLAGEGEQFF

D: TRBD1
V: TRBV2
J: TRBJ1-2
CDR3: CASSEVFITGLQGVEGYGYTF

D: TRBD2
V: TRBV5-4
J: TRBJ2-4
CDR3: CASSSRIAGQENIQYF

D: -
V: TRBV6-1
J: TRBJ2-7
CDR3: CASRADSLSYEQYF

D: TRBD1
V: TRBV19
J: TRBJ2-7
CDR3: CASSRDRDRYEQYF

D: TRBD1
V: TRBV2
J: TRBJ1-2
CDR3: CASSEQGAMGGYTF

D: -
V: TRBV6-8
J: TRBJ2-7
CDR3: CASSSGRIPTFTEQYF

D: -
V: TRBV3-1/TRBV3-2
J: TRBJ1-2
CDR3: CASSQGGDTGYTF

D: -
V: TRBV19
J: TRBJ1-1
CDR3: CASQMNAEAFF

D: -
V: TRBV3-1/TRBV3-2
J: TRBJ1-2
CDR3: CASSPLSPALYGYTF

D: TRBD1
V: TRBV30
J: TRBJ1-5
CDR3: CAWSSGQFDQPQHF

D: -
V: TRBV19
J: TRBJ2-7
CDR3: CASSGGPKNRAYEQYF

D: TRBD2
V: TRBV4-3
J: TRBJ2-7
CDR3: CASSYITSGRLYEQYF

D: -
V: TRBV28
J: TRBJ2-7
CDR3: CASSFPRGSYEQYF

D: -
V: TRBV6-1
J: TRBJ1-2
CDR3: CASSEGRNYGYTF

D: -
V: TRBV25-1
J: TRBJ2-7
CDR3: CASSEYVTGAYEQYF

D: -
V: TRBV13
J: TRBJ2-2
CDR3: CASSFGLWGTGELFF

D: TRBD1
V: TRBV5-8
J: TRBJ1-6
CDR3: CASSLVLSRDRNSPLHF

D: TRBD1
V: TRBV12-5
J: TRBJ1-3
CDR3: CASGLGSQGNGNTIYF

D: TRBD2
V: TRBV7-2
J: TRBJ2-1
CDR3: CASSLVRLAGGPAEQFF

D: -
V: TRBV28
J: TRBJ1-1
CDR3: CASRYPGNTEAFF

D: -
V: TRBV24-1
J: TRBJ2-1
CDR3: CATSDSGKVGGRIDEQFF

D: -
V: TRBV19
J: TRBJ2-5
CDR3: CASKTQGETQYF

D: -
V: TRBV12-5
J: TRBJ2-1
CDR3: CAVGIGGGYNEQFF

D: -
V: TRBV5-6
J: TRBJ2-3
CDR3: CASSLGLGSVADTQYF

D: TRBD2
V: TRBV9
J: TRBJ2-7
CDR3: CASSVEAGGVGVSYEQYF

D: TRBD1
V: TRBV10-3
J: TRBJ1-1
CDR3: CAISLGQIGTEAFF

D: -
V: TRBV19
J: TRBJ1-5
CDR3: CASSFPPRQSNQPQHF

D: -
V: TRBV28
J: TRBJ2-1
CDR3: CASNDGEVGYNEQFF

D: -
V: TRBV6-5
J: TRBJ2-5
CDR3: CASSSGPRRETQYF

D: -
V: TRBV2
J: TRBJ2-7
CDR3: CASSEAYGRTYEQYF

D: -
V: TRBV7-9
J: TRBJ1-2
CDR3: CASSNQDGPYGYTF

D: TRBD2
V: TRBV4-1
J: TRBJ2-7
CDR3: CASSQGGLAGVENEQYF

D: TRBD2
V: TRBV11-1
J: TRBJ2-7
CDR3: CASSPEGLAGVYEQYF

D: TRBD2
V: TRBV2
J: TRBJ2-5
CDR3: CASRAGMGLAGRETQYF